What follows are 9 T cell receptor beta chains derived from one specimen sequenced in a study of cytomegalovirus exposure and HLA in healthy donors. Some clones are missing from TCRdb's copy, which holds only in-frame ones; the method was immunoSEQ multiplex PCR. In the table there are 150,000 to 250,000 clones, about 81% of which are singletons. Sequenced sample: PBMCs. These receptors originate from a woman aged 30 to 39 in good health and CMV-seronegative.

The genes are TRBV4-1 and TRBJ1-2; 8 nucleotides align to TRBD1. Germline assignment: CDR1 MGHRA and CDR2 YSYEKL. The CDR3 has 17 amino acids. V dropped 0 bases and J dropped 2; count of bases not matched to a gene: 8. CDR3 nucleotides: TGCGCCAGCAGCCAAGACAAGGACAGGGAAAGAAACTATGGCTACACCTTC. As protein: CASSQDKDRERNYGYTF.

The CDR3 DNA follows: TGTGCCATCAGTGAGGAAGGACAAAGTCTCGAGCAGTACTTC. This translates into CAISEEGQSLEQYF. The rearrangement uses TRBV10-3 and TRBJ2-7, with D possibly being TRBD1 (5 bases). CDR3 length equals 14 residues. Germline V gene data show CDR1 as ENHRY and CDR2 as SYGVKD. The V end was cut by 2 bases, the J end by 6 bases, with 14 bases between.

This clone was seen a few times. The chain is built from TRBV30 and TRBJ2-7, with D possibly matching TRBD1 (6 bases). CDR3 size: 12 residues. CDR1 GTSNPN and CDR2 SVGIG come from the germline V gene (reference sequence). V shed 3 bases and J shed 2 bases, with 8 bases lying between them. The CDR3 spells CAWRDSPYEQYF. The DNA of the CDR3 is TGTGCCTGGAGGGACAGTCCCTACGAGCAGTACTTC.

The V gene is TRBV9, the J gene TRBJ2-3, with 14 positions matching TRBD2. Germline V gives CDR1 SGDLS, CDR2 YYNGEE. The CDR3 is 17 amino acids. Trimming removed 4 bases from V and 2 bases from J; junction bases left unmatched: 6. CDR3 nucleotide sequence: TGTGCCAGCAGCACGGGACTAGCGGGGGATTACACAGATACGCAGTATTTT. Translated: CASSTGLAGDYTDTQYF.

This chain joins TRBV2 and TRBJ2-5, with no clear D. The CDR3 runs 14 residues. CDR1 and CDR2 from the germline V gene are SNHLY and FYNNEI. The V gene lost 1 base and the J gene lost 3 bases, with 9 bases spanning the gap. The CDR3 is CASSEVRTEETQYF. DNA for the CDR3: TGTGCCAGCAGTGAAGTGCGCACCGAAGAGACCCAGTACTTC.

J is TRBJ1-5 and V is TRBV7-9; tentatively, D is TRBD1 (5 bases). CDR3 size: 16 residues. Germline CDR1 reads SEHNR; CDR2 reads FQNEAQ (reference sequence). Between the trimmed V and J ends, which lost 5 bases and 0 bases, there was a span of 14 bases. CDR3 protein: CASSRTDRISNQPQHF. The DNA of the CDR3 is TGTGCCAGCAGCCGTACAGACAGAATTAGCAATCAGCCCCAGCATTTT.

The chain recombines TRBV4-2 with TRBJ2-2, with 8 bases matching TRBD2. Germline CDR1 is LGHNA and CDR2 is YNFKEQ. The CDR3 is 15 amino acids. After removal of 1 base from V and 9 bases from J, the junction contained 7 bases not matched to a gene. CDR3 region: CASSQGLVAGRELFF. The CDR3 region has the DNA TGTGCCAGCAGCCAAGGATTGGTAGCGGGACGGGAGCTGTTTTTT.

V usage is TRBV5-1 and J usage is TRBJ1-5, with D perhaps TRBD1 (5 bases). V shed 0 bases and J shed 3 bases, with 7 bases lying between them. CDR1 and CDR2 from the germline V gene are SGHRS and YFSETQ. The CDR3 runs 14 residues. CDR3 sequence: CASSLAGNNQPQHF. The CDR3 DNA is TGCGCCAGCAGCTTGGCAGGGAACAATCAGCCCCAGCATTTT.

This clone showed up just a few times. This chain connects TRBV5-6 to TRBJ2-7, with a possible D match to TRBD1 (6 bases). This CDR3 spans 15 amino acids. Germline CDR1 is SGHDT and CDR2 is YYEEEE. Trimming took off 4 bases at V and 0 bases at J, with 14 bases between the two ends. The CDR3 sequence is CASSPSDSVSYEQYF. The CDR3 DNA reads as TGTGCCAGCAGCCCCTCGGACAGTGTCTCCTACGAGCAGTACTTC.